This TCR beta chain was sequenced for a study of siplizumab effects on memory and regulatory T cells. For this clone: Its antigen is not known.

Method: immunoSEQ multiplex PCR; TCRdb's copy keeps in-frame clones and lacks some. The sample carries roughly 120,000 clones, roughly 94% recorded once. The germline gives CDR1 SNHLY, CDR2 FYNNEI. The CDR3 consists of 15 residues. V lost 5 bases and J 2 bases, leaving 13 bases between the germline ends. Notes on the study in general: Solely a minor proportion of alloreactive clones could be assigned to unstimulated subsets. Roughly 75-95% of proliferating CD4+ or CD8+ clones lacked an assignable naive or memory phenotype. The study found that mappable alloreactive CD4+ clones averaged nearly 70% Treg-derived with siplizumab and roughly 27% in controls. Under siplizumab, alloreactive sequences traced to unstimulated CD4+ memory cells were significantly reduced.

The chain is built from TRBV2 and TRBJ1-5; TRBD1 might be the D (5 bases). This TCR was sampled from a human donor in good health. The sequenced sample was non-Treg CD4+ T cells sorted from blood. The DNA for the CDR3 is TGTGCCAGCAGTCCAGGGTATGTGGGCAATCAGCCCCAGCATTTT. It translates to CASSPGYVGNQPQHF.